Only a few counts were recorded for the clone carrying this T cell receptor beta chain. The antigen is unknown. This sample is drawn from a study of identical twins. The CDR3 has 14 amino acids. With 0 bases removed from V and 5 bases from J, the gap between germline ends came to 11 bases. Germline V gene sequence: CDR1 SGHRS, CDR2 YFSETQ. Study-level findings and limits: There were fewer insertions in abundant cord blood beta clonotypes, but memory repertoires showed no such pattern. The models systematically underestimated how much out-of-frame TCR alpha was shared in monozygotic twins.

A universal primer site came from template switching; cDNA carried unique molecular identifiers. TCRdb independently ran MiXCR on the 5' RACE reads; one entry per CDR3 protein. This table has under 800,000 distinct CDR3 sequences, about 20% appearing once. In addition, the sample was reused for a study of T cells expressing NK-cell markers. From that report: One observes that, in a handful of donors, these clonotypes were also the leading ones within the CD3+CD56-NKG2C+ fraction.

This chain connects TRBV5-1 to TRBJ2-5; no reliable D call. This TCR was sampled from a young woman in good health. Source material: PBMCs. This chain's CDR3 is CASSLGPKEETQYF. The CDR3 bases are TGCGCCAGCAGCTTGGGGCCTAAGGAGGAGACCCAGTACTTC.